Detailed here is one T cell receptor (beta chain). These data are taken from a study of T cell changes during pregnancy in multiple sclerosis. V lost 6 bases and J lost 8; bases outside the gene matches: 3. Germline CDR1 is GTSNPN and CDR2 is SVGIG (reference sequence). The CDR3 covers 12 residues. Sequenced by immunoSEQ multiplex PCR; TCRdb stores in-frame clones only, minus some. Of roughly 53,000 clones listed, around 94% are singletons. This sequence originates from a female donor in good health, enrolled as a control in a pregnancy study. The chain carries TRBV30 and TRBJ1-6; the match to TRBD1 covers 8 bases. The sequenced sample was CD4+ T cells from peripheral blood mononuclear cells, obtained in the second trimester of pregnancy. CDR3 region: CACGQGDSPLHF. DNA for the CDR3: TGTGCCTGCGGACAGGGAGATTCACCCCTCCACTTT.